This T cell receptor beta chain was obtained from a study of shared clonotypes between healthy human individuals. Looking at the study overall: Per donor, three plates held CD4 naive cells, three held CD4 memory, two held CD8 naive and one held CD8 memory.

Sorted-subset replicate PCR reactions were performed with approximately 200 ng DNA, corresponding to roughly 29,000 T cell genomes. Original processing notes: Quality scores were absent from the junction-only immunoSEQ sequences, so filtering differed. Sequenced by immunoSEQ multiplex PCR; TCRdb stores in-frame clones only, minus some. V, J and clone size are taken as reported in that table, and D and trimming were inferred from the DNA itself. The sample lists fewer than 3 million clones, just under 95% occurring once. The CDR3 is made up of 16 amino acids. After removal of 0 bases from V and 2 bases from J, the junction contained 6 bases not matched to a gene. Germline CDR1 and CDR2: SGDLS and YYNGEE.

The chain joins TRBV9 to TRBJ2-7; 9 bases are a match to TRBD2. The sequence was obtained from a man younger than 35 in good health. Some clones in this sample may be carry-over from other donors' samples. The sample taken for sequencing was naive CD4+ T cells from PBMCs. Indicated subset: CD45RA+ positively selected. This CDR3 is CASSVGAEREAYEQYF. CDR3 nucleotide sequence: TGTGCCAGCAGCGTAGGTGCTGAGCGGGAGGCCTACGAGCAGTACTTC.